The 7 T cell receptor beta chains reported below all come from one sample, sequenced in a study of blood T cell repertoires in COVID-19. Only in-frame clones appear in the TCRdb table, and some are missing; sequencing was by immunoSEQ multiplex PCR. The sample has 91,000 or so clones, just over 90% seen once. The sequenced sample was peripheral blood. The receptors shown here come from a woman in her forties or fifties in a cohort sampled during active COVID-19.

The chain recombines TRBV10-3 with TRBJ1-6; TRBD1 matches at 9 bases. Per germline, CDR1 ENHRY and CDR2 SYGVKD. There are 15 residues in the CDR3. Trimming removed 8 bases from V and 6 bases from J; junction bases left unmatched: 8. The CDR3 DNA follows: TGTGCCATCCGTGGGGCGGGACAGGGTAATTCACCCCTCCACTTT. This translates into CAIRGAGQGNSPLHF.

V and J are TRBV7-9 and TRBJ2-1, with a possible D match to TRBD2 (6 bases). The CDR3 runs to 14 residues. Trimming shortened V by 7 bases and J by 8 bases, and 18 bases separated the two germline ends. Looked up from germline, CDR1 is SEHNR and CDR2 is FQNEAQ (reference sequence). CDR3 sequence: CASTLNMGGDEQFF. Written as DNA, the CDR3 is TGTGCCAGCACCCTGAATATGGGGGGAGATGAGCAGTTCTTC.

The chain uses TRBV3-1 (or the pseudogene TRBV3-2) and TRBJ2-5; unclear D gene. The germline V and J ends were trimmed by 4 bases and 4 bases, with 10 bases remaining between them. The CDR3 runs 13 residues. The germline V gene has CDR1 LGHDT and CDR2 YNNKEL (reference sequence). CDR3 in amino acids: CASSLRGVETQYF. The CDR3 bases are TGTGCCAGCAGCCTTCGTGGAGTAGAGACCCAGTACTTC.

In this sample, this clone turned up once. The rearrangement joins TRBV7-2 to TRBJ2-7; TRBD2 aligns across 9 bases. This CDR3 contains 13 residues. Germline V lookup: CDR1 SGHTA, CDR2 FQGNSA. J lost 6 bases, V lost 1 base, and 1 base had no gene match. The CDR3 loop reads CASSLGGGAEQYF. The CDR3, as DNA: TGTGCCAGCAGCTTAGGCGGGGGGGCCGAGCAGTACTTC.

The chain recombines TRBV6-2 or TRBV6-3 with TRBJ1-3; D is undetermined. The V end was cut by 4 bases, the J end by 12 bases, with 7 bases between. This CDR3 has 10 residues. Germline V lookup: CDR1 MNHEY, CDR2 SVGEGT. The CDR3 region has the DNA TGTGCCAGCAGTTCCCGGGACATATATTTT. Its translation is CASSSRDIYF.

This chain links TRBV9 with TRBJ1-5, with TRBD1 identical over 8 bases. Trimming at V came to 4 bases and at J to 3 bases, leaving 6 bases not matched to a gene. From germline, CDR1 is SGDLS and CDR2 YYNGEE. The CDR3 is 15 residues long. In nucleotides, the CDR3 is TGTGCCAGCAGCCGTGGACAGGGCCTCAATCAGCCCCAGCATTTT. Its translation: CASSRGQGLNQPQHF. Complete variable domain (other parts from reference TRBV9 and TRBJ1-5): DSGVTQTPKHLITATGQRVTLRCSPRSGDLSVYWYQQSLDQGLQFLIQYYNGEERAKGNILERFSAQQFPDLHSELNLSSLELGDSALYFCASSRGQGLNQPQHFGDGTRLSIL.

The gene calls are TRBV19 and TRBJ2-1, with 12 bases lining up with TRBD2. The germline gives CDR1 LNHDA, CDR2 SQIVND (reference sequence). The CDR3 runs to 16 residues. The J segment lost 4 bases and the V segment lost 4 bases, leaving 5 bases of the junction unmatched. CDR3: CASSTRLAGAYNEQFF. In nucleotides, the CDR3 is TGTGCCAGTAGTACCAGACTAGCGGGAGCTTACAATGAGCAGTTCTTC.